The source of this T cell receptor beta chain is a study of blood T cell repertoires in COVID-19. This clone was counted a single time. Authors' analysis steps: Scientists estimated how many nucleated cells there were by amplifying reference gene primers. The table came from immunoSEQ multiplex PCR; TCRdb's copy has only in-frame clones and leaves some out. V, J and clone size reflect that table, while D and trimming were determined from the DNA. The sample holds about 400,000 clones, approximately 85% seen once. The age range of participants was 18 to 89 years, with residence in under 25 US areas. The J segment lost 5 bases and the V segment lost 2 bases, leaving 3 bases of the junction unmatched. CDR3 length: 13 amino acids. Germline CDR1 is MNHEY and CDR2 is SVGAGI.

The receptor was derived from a woman between 40 and 55 years old with acute COVID-19. The gene calls are TRBV6-5 and TRBJ2-7; 7 bases line up with TRBD1. Sequenced material: PBMCs or T cells enriched from blood (not recorded which). The CDR3 DNA follows: TGTGCCAGCAGTTACAACAGGGGAAACGAGCAGTACTTC. Protein: CASSYNRGNEQYF.